What follows describes a single TCR beta chain. The data were taken from a study of blood T cell repertoires in COVID-19. Study-level information: Collection of acute and convalescent COVID-19 samples took place in the United States, Italy and Spain. PBMCs, B-cell-depleted T cells, or T cells were the source of the cDNA or gDNA that made up the material.

Authors' methods: Amplification with reference gene primers provided the estimates of nucleated cell counts. Profiling relied on immunoSEQ multiplex PCR, and the TCRdb table lists in-frame clones only, not all of them. The DNA was the basis for D and trimming; V, J and clone size are from that table. The sample has about 64,000 clones, over 60% seen once. CDR1 is MNHNY and CDR2 is SVGAGI in the germline V gene (reference sequence). Unmatched junction bases numbered 9, after V lost 5 bases and J lost 4 bases. The CDR3 has 17 amino acids. Sequencing was performed on peripheral blood. This clonotype was sampled from a human donor in a cohort sampled during active COVID-19. The chain employs TRBV6-6 and TRBJ2-3; 13 bases are shared with TRBD2. The CDR3 region is CASSQLAGGKWADTQYF. The CDR3 coding sequence is TGTGCCAGCAGTCAACTAGCGGGGGGGAAATGGGCAGATACGCAGTATTTT.